This is a list of T cell receptor beta chains from one sample in a study of T cell changes during pregnancy in multiple sclerosis. Sequencing used immunoSEQ multiplex PCR; TCRdb keeps in-frame clones, though not all of them. The sample consists of about 56,000 clones, around 91% of them appearing once. The source material was peripheral blood, sampled after pregnancy. The receptors were gathered from a female donor with multiple sclerosis, enrolled in a pregnancy study. Both conserved end residues are part of each CDR3. Each record gives: clone size, J gene, V gene, D gene, CDR3 protein, CDR3 DNA. D genes are given only for firm matches. Not all rows give a size; the values are once, few, many and, for expanded clones, a class.

.	TRBJ2-1	TRBV6-1	.	CASSRSRGLYNEQFF	TGTGCCAGCTCTCGATCCAGGGGCCTTTACAATGAGCAGTTCTTC
.	TRBJ2-7	TRBV6-5	TRBD1	CASRSPRGSYEQYF	TGTGCCAGCAGAAGCCCCAGGGGGTCCTACGAGCAGTACTTC
.	TRBJ1-6	TRBV4-3	.	CASSQIRLDSPLHF	TGCGCCAGCAGCCAAATCAGACTGGATTCACCCCTCCACTTT
.	TRBJ1-6	TRBV5-1	TRBD1	CASSLGDRVRGSYNSPLHF	TGCGCCAGCAGCTTGGGGGACAGGGTTAGGGGCTCCTATAATTCACCCCTCCACTTT
once	TRBJ1-5	TRBV4-1	.	CASSQREASNQPQHF	TGCGCCAGCAGCCAACGCGAGGCCTCCAATCAGCCCCAGCATTTT
.	TRBJ1-3	TRBV30	.	CAWSVAFGNTIYF	TGTGCCTGGAGTGTAGCGTTCGGGAACACCATATATTTT
.	TRBJ1-2	TRBV6-5	.	CASRGQSVGYTF	TGTGCCAGCAGAGGACAGTCTGTCGGCTACACCTTC
.	TRBJ2-7	TRBV7-2	TRBD1	CASSPRGGSRSYEQYF	TGTGCCAGCAGCCCACGAGGGGGCAGCCGCTCCTACGAGCAGTACTTC
.	TRBJ2-3	TRBV30	TRBD2	CARGSRTDTQYF	TGTGCCCGCGGGAGTCGCACAGATACGCAGTATTTT
.	TRBJ2-7	TRBV7-2	.	CASSGIQGSYEQYF	TGTGCCAGCAGCGGGATACAGGGATCCTACGAGCAGTACTTC
.	TRBJ2-1	TRBV7-6	TRBD2	CASTAGLVGREQFF	TGTGCCAGCACCGCGGGACTAGTTGGCCGGGAGCAGTTCTTC
.	TRBJ2-3	TRBV27	TRBD2	CASSPVLAGGPDTQYF	TGTGCCAGCAGTCCCGTACTAGCGGGGGGGCCTGATACGCAGTATTTT
.	TRBJ2-1	TRBV5-4	TRBD2	CASSPIAGDGEQFF	TGTGCCAGCAGCCCGATAGCGGGGGACGGTGAGCAGTTCTTC
.	TRBJ1-2	TRBV4-3	TRBD1	CASSQDDRADYGYTF	TGCGCCAGCAGCCAAGATGACAGGGCCGACTATGGCTACACCTTC
.	TRBJ1-1	TRBV7-9	.	CASSLGEGLEAFF	TGTGCCAGCAGCTTAGGTGAGGGACTTGAAGCTTTCTTT
.	TRBJ2-1	TRBV11-3	TRBD2	CASSTQRGDNEQFF	TGTGCCAGCTCCACTCAGCGGGGGGACAATGAGCAGTTCTTC
few	TRBJ1-3	TRBV27	.	CASSESPTRNTIYF	TGTGCCAGCAGTGAGAGCCCCACCAGAAACACCATATATTTT
.	TRBJ1-1	TRBV19	.	CASSIGGRLNTEAFF	TGTGCCAGTAGTATTGGAGGACGGTTGAACACTGAAGCTTTCTTT
.	TRBJ2-1	TRBV9	TRBD2	CASSVGVGALAGDYNEQFF	TGTGCCAGCAGCGTAGGAGTGGGGGCCCTAGCGGGGGATTACAATGAGCAGTTCTTC
.	TRBJ2-3	TRBV9	.	CASSVNTDTQYF	TGTGCCAGCAGCGTTAACACAGATACGCAGTATTTT
.	TRBJ1-6	TRBV27	TRBD1	CASSLWGHGTGDSPLHF	TGTGCCAGCAGTTTATGGGGCCATGGGACAGGGGATTCACCCCTCCACTTT
.	TRBJ2-5	TRBV4-2	TRBD2	CASSRGVGALGLAGELQETQYF	TGTGCCAGCAGCCGCGGGGTGGGTGCGCTGGGACTAGCGGGGGAACTCCAAGAGACCCAGTACTTC
.	TRBJ2-5	TRBV30	TRBD2	CAWSVRPAGKETQYF	TGTGCCTGGAGTGTACGCCCAGCGGGGAAAGAGACCCAGTACTTC
.	TRBJ2-7	TRBV28	.	CASSLTGTYEQYF	TGTGCCAGCAGTTTAACAGGAACCTACGAGCAGTACTTC
many	TRBJ1-5	TRBV30	.	CAWSRADSRNQPQHF	TGTGCCTGGAGTCGCGCGGACAGTCGCAATCAGCCCCAGCATTTT
.	TRBJ1-1	TRBV6-4	.	CASSPGQGFQAFF	TGTGCCAGCAGTCCGGGACAAGGGTTCCAAGCTTTCTTT
few	TRBJ1-4	TRBV7-9	.	CASSLSGTNEKLFF	TGTGCCAGCAGTCTATCAGGGACTAATGAAAAACTGTTTTTT
.	TRBJ1-5	TRBV19	.	CASSIGPQAEGLNQPQHF	TGTGCCAGTAGTATAGGCCCCCAAGCGGAGGGCCTAAATCAGCCCCAGCATTTT
.	TRBJ2-5	TRBV2	TRBD2	CASIVLAGAFGGETQYF	TGTGCCAGCATAGTACTAGCGGGGGCTTTTGGAGGAGAGACCCAGTACTTC
.	TRBJ1-1	TRBV5-4	TRBD1	CASSLGQGSTEAFF	TGTGCCAGCAGCTTGGGACAGGGAAGTACTGAAGCTTTCTTT
.	TRBJ2-7	TRBV7-9	.	CASGGSRYEQYF	TGTGCCAGCGGGGGCAGTAGGTACGAGCAGTACTTC
.	TRBJ1-2	TRBV5-4	TRBD1	CASSAGGTNYGYTF	TGTGCCAGCAGCGCAGGGGGGACTAACTATGGCTACACCTTC
few	TRBJ1-6	TRBV7-6	TRBD1	CASRLGDRDSPLHF	TGTGCCAGCAGATTAGGGGACAGGGATTCACCCCTCCACTTT
.	TRBJ2-3	TRBV30	TRBD2	CAWSVLLRGGADTQYF	TGTGCCTGGAGTGTATTATTGCGGGGGGGCGCAGATACGCAGTATTTT
.	TRBJ1-1	TRBV18	.	CASSRRVPKLTEAFF	TGTGCCAGCTCCCGGCGGGTTCCGAAGCTCACTGAAGCTTTCTTT
.	TRBJ1-2	TRBV4-1	TRBD1	CASSQDPTGDYGYTF	TGCGCCAGCAGCCAAGACCCGACAGGGGACTATGGCTACACCTTC
.	TRBJ1-5	TRBV4-1	.	CASSRFSSNQPQHF	TGCGCCAGCAGCCGTTTTAGTAGCAATCAGCCCCAGCATTTT
.	TRBJ2-3	TRBV5-6	.	CASGNTDTQYF	TGTGCCAGCGGCAACACAGATACGCAGTATTTT
.	TRBJ2-7	TRBV5-6	.	CASSLGHPYEQYF	TGTGCCAGCAGCTTGGGACACCCCTACGAGCAGTACTTC
.	TRBJ1-1	TRBV5-6	.	CASSLEAGAGEAFF	TGTGCCAGCAGCTTGGAGGCAGGGGCCGGTGAAGCTTTCTTT
.	TRBJ2-2	TRBV15	TRBD1	CATSRGTGVTGELFF	TGTGCCACCAGCAGAGGGACAGGGGTCACCGGGGAGCTGTTTTTT
.	TRBJ2-7	TRBV7-2	TRBD2	CASSFPSGGISYEQYF	TGTGCCAGCAGCTTCCCTAGCGGGGGGATCTCCTACGAGCAGTACTTC
.	TRBJ2-7	TRBV6-5	.	CASRTRQLTTVEYF	TGTGCCAGCCGGACCCGACAGTTAACAACGGTGGAGTACTTC
.	TRBJ2-1	TRBV7-2	TRBD1	CASSPGTVWNEQFF	TGTGCCAGCAGCCCCGGGACAGTCTGGAATGAGCAGTTCTTC
.	TRBJ2-7	TRBV6-5	TRBD1	CASSPLGTGSYEQYF	TGTGCCAGCAGCCCTTTAGGGACAGGCAGCTACGAGCAGTACTTC
.	TRBJ1-2	TRBV13	.	CASSYPRTNYGYTF	TGTGCCAGCAGCTACCCACGGACTAACTATGGCTATACCTTC
.	TRBJ2-7	TRBV18	.	CASSPTRAESYEQYF	TGTGCCAGCTCACCCACTAGGGCAGAATCCTACGAGCAGTACTTC